The TCR beta chain described here comes from a study of OX40 agonist ivuxolimab in advanced cancers. In the study overall: Patients treated during dose escalation were battling hepatocellular carcinoma, melanoma, renal cell or head and neck cancer. Three patients showed partial responses: one hepatocellular carcinoma and two cutaneous melanoma cases. Study conclusions and caveats: On average, CD8+ T cells showed a greater number of expanded clones than CD4+.

TCRdb keeps only in-frame clones here, not all; method: immunoSEQ multiplex PCR. The sample shows around 30,000 clones, about nine tenths of them seen only once. Notes on this clone: Its antigen is currently unknown.

Germline CDR1 reads LNHDA; CDR2 reads SQIVND (reference sequence). The CDR3 consists of 15 residues. V was trimmed by 7 bases and J by 3 bases, leaving 16 bases between them. J is TRBJ1-5 and V is TRBV19; the D gene is possibly TRBD1 (6 bases). The source was CD4+ or CD8+ T cells sorted from blood, collected in a trial of the OX40 agonist ivuxolimab. The clonotype was recovered from an adult with an advanced solid tumor such as melanoma, head and neck, liver or kidney cancer. CDR3 region: CASTSDRRDNQPQHF. The CDR3, as DNA: TGTGCCAGTACCTCTGACAGGCGAGACAATCAGCCCCAGCATTTT.